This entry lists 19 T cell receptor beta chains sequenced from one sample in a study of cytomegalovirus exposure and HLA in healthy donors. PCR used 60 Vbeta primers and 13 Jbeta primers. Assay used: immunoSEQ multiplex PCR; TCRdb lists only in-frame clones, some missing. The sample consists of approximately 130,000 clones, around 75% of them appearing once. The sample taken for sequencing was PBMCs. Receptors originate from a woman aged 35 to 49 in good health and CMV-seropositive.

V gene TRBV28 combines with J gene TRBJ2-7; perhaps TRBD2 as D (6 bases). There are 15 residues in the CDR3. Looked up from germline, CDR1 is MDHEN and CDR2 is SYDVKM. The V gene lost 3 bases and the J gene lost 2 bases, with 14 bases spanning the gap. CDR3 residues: CASSFGLRDAYEQYF. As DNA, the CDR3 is TGTGCCAGCAGTTTCGGTCTGCGGGACGCCTACGAGCAGTACTTC.

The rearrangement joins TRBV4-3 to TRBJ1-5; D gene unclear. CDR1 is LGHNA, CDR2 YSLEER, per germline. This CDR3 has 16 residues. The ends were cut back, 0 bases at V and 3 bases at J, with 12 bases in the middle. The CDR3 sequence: CASSQDQSLTNQPQHF. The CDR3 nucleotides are TGCGCCAGCAGCCAAGATCAGTCCCTTACCAATCAGCCCCAGCATTTT.

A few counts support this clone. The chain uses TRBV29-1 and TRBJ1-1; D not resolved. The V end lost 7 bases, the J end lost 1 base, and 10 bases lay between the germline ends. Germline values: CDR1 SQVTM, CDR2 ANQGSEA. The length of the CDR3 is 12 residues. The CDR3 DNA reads TGCAGCGCCTGCCGACAGAACACTGAAGCTTTCTTT. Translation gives CSACRQNTEAFF.

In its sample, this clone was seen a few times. CDR3 DNA sequence: TGTGCCAGCAGTCCCGTTCAGACAGGGGGGTTTGGCTACACCTTC. It specifies CASSPVQTGGFGYTF. The rearrangement joins TRBV6-5 to TRBJ1-2, with 9 bases matching TRBD1. CDR1 and CDR2 (germline): MNHEY, SVGAGI. This CDR3 comprises 15 residues. V shed 5 bases, J shed 7 bases, and the junction held 11 bases outside the gene matches.

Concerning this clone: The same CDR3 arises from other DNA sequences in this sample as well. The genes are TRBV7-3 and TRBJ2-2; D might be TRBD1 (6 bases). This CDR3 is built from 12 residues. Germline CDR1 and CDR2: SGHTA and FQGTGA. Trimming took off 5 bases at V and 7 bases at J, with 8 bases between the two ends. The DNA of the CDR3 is TGTGCCAGCAGCCAGGGGCTCGGGGAGCTGTTTTTT. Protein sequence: CASSQGLGELFF. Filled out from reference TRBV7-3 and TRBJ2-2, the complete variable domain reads GAGVSQTPSNKVTEKGKYVELRCDPISGHTALYWYRQSLGQGPEFLIYFQGTGAADDSGLPNDRFFAVRPEGSVSTLKIQRTERGDSAVYLCASSQGLGELFFGEGSRLTVL.

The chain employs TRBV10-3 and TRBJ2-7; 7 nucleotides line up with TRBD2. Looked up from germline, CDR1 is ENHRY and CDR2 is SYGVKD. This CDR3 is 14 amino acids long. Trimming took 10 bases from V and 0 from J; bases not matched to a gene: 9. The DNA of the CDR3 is TGTGCCACCACCACTAGCGCGAGCTCCTACGAGCAGTACTTC. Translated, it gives CATTTSASSYEQYF.

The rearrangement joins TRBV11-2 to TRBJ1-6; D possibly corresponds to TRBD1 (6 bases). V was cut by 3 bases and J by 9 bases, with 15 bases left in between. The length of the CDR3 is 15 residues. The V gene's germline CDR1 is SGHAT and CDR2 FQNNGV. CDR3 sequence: CASSLQGGVGSPLHF. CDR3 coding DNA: TGTGCCAGCAGCTTGCAAGGGGGGGTCGGTTCACCCCTCCACTTT.

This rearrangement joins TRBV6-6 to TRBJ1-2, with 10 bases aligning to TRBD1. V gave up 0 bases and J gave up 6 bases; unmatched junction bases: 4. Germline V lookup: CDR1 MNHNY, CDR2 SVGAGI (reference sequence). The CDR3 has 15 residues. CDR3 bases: TGTGCCAGCAGTTACTCGACGGGGACAGGGGATGGCTACACCTTC. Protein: CASSYSTGTGDGYTF.

Here the CDR3 reads CASTQGMGNQPQHF. DNA of the CDR3: TGTGCCAGCACACAGGGGATGGGCAATCAGCCCCAGCATTTT. This chain links TRBV28 with TRBJ1-5; 7 nucleotides match TRBD1. Germline V gene data show CDR1 as MDHEN and CDR2 as SYDVKM. The CDR3 extends over 14 amino acids. J lost 2 bases, V lost 7 bases, and 5 bases had no gene match.

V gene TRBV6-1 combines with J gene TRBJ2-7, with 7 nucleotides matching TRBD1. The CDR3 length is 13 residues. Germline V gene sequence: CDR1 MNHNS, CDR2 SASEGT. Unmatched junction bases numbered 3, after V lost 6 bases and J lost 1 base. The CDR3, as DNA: TGTGCCAGCAGGCCGGGACAGTCCTACGAGCAGTACTTC. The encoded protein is CASRPGQSYEQYF.

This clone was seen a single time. The CDR3 loop is CASSLLLDTQYF. CDR3 bases: TGTGCCAGCAGTCTCCTTCTAGATACGCAGTATTTT. This chain connects TRBV28 to TRBJ2-3, with D uncertain. The CDR3 contains 12 residues. CDR1 and CDR2 (germline): MDHEN, SYDVKM. Trimming stripped 5 bases from V and 5 bases from J, with 8 bases between.

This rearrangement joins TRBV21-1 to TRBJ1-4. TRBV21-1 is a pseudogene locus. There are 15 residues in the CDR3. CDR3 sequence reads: CASSKALGENEKLFF. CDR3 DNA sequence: TGTGCCAGCAGCAAAGCACTGGGAGAAAATGAAAAACTGTTTTTT.

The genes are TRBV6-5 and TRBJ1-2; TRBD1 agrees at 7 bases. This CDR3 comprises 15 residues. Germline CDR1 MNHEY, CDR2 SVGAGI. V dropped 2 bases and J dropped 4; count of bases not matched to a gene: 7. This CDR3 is CASSYRARDSYGYTF. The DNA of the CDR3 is TGTGCCAGCAGTTACCGTGCCCGGGACAGCTATGGCTACACCTTC.

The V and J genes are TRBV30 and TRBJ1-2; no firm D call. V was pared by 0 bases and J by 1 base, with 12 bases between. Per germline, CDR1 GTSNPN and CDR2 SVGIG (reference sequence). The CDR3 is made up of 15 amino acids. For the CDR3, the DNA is TGTGCCTGGAGTGTAAGCCTTCAAAGTAACTATGGCTACACCTTC. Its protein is CAWSVSLQSNYGYTF.

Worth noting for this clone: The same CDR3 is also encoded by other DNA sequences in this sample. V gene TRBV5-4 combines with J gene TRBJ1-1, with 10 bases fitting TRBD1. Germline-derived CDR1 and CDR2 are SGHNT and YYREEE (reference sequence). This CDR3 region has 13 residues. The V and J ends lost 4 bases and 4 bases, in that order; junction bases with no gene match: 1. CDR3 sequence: CASSRTGGTEAFF. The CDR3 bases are TGTGCCAGCAGCCGGACAGGGGGCACTGAAGCTTTCTTT.

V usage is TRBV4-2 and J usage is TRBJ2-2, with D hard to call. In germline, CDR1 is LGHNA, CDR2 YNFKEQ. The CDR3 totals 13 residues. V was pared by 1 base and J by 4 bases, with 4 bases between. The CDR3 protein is CASSQGGTGELFF. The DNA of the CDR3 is TGTGCCAGCAGCCAAGGAGGCACCGGGGAGCTGTTTTTT.

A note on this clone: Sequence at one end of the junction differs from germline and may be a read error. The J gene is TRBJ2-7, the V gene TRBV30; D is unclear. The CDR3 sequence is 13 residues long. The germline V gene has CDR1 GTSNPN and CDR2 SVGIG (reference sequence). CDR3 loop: CAWSPGLSYGQYF. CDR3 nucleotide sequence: TGTGCCTGGAGCCCGGGTCTCTCCTACGGGCAGTACTTC.

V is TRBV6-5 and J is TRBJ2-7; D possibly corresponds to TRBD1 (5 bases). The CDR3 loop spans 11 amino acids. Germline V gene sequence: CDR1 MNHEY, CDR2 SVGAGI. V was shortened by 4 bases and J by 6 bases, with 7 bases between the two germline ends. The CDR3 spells CASSSTGEQYF. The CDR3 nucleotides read TGTGCCAGCAGTTCAACAGGCGAGCAGTACTTC.

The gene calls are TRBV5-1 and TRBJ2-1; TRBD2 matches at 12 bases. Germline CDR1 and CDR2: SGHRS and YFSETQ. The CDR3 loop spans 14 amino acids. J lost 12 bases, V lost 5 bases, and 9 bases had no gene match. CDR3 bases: TGCGCCAGCAGTCTGGGACTAGCGGGCGTGGGGCAGTTCTTC. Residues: CASSLGLAGVGQFF.